This TCR beta chain was recorded in a study of beta chain features in type 1 diabetes. Study-wide results and caveats: Comparison showed that naive, central memory and Treg TCRB repertoires appeared more similar among patients than among healthy donors.

As every portion of the isolated RNA was reverse transcribed, the sequencing read expressed TCRB transcripts. Around 3.57 million reads was the average for naive, central memory and regulatory T cell samples. The data were produced by immunoSEQ multiplex PCR, yet TCRdb's version contains in-frame clones alone and is incomplete. The data contain 300,000 to 350,000 clones, approximately 8% of them singletons. Concerning this clone: As yet, its antigen is unknown.

The sample comprised central memory CD4+ T cells from blood. The sequence was collected from a young woman in good health.

In nucleotides, the CDR3 is TGTGCCAGCAGCCCCCTCCTCGGGACAGTCTACGAGCAGTACTTC. It codes for CASSPLLGTVYEQYF. The chain is built from TRBV7-9 and TRBJ2-7, with TRBD1 matching 7 bases. This CDR3 has 15 residues. Germline V gene data show CDR1 as SEHNR and CDR2 as FQNEAQ (reference sequence). The J segment lost 3 bases and the V segment lost 5 bases, leaving 10 bases of the junction unmatched.